This T cell receptor beta chain emerged from a study of radiotherapy plus CTLA-4 blockade in lung cancer listed by TCRdb under 2018. About the investigation overall: Objective responses were observed in 15% to 20% of enrolled patients, and disease control was achieved in about 32%.

The study tested focal radiation therapy combined with CTLA-4 blockade (ipilimumab) in patients with chemo-refractory metastatic non-small-cell lung cancer. For this clone: Its cognate antigen has yet to be identified. No base qualities exist here, and no much larger clone lies one base off it.

General conclusions and limits of the study: After treatment with radiotherapy and ipilimumab, TCR clones that originated in tumors expanded in peripheral blood. The strongest predictors of response were reported to be early dynamic shifts in blood T cell clones along with a rise in serum interferon-beta following radiation.

Library prep was done by the immunoSEQ multiplex PCR assay. TCRdb mirrors the immuneACCESS table, restricted to in-frame sequences. Some clones are absent from its copies; in checked studies, under half trace to an unresolved V gene, and the reason for the others is unknown. Here the sample has about 73,000 clones; around 87% occur a single time. The ten most abundant clones make up around 40% of the sample. The cysteine opens and the phenylalanine closes a CDR3 of 16 amino acids. Only the CDR3 part of the read is kept: 48 bases, read in frame from the first base. The junction shows trimming of 5 bases on V and 3 bases on J, plus 16 bases between the germline ends. The germline V gene yields SGHAT for CDR1 and FQNNGV for CDR2.

The specimen was peripheral blood, collected from a patient treated with radiotherapy plus ipilimumab. The chain couples TRBV11-2 to TRBJ2-2; the D gene is possibly TRBD1 or TRBD2, with 5 bases matching each. This sequence originates from a human donor with non-small cell lung cancer that progressed on radiotherapy plus ipilimumab. For the CDR3, the sequence is CASSSGRGRDTGELFF. The sequenced DNA: TGTGCCAGCAGCAGTGGAAGGGGACGGGACACCGGGGAGCTGTTTTTT.